Below, 22 T cell receptor beta chains from the same sample are listed, as sequenced in a study of OX40 agonist ivuxolimab in advanced cancers. Here immunoSEQ multiplex PCR was the method, and the copy in TCRdb shows in-frame clones only, minus some. The table includes 35,000 to 55,000 clones, 87% detected once. The sample was CD4+ or CD8+ T cells sorted from blood, taken in a trial of the OX40 agonist ivuxolimab. The receptors originated from an adult with an advanced solid tumor such as melanoma, head and neck, liver or kidney cancer.

V gene TRBV28 combines with J gene TRBJ2-6; 7 bases map to TRBD2. The V gene end was trimmed by 8 bases and the J gene end by 2 bases; junction bases not matched to a gene: 6. The germline V gene encodes CDR1 MDHEN and CDR2 SYDVKM. The CDR3 consists of 15 residues. The CDR3 protein is CASFRGGTGANVLTF. CDR3 in DNA: TGTGCCAGCTTTAGGGGAGGGACTGGGGCCAACGTCCTGACTTTC.

The CDR3 sequence is CASSQQRGGNEQFF. The CDR3 DNA reads as TGTGCCAGCAGCCAACAGCGGGGGGGCAATGAGCAGTTCTTC. The J gene is TRBJ2-1, the V gene TRBV6-6; 10 bases match TRBD2. CDR1 and CDR2 from the germline V gene are MNHNY and SVGAGI (reference sequence). This CDR3 spans 14 amino acids. V shed 6 bases, J shed 6 bases, and the junction held 5 bases outside the gene matches.

The chain couples TRBV6-5 to TRBJ2-2; no firm D call. V lost 6 bases and J lost 5, with 7 bases in between. The germline gives CDR1 MNHEY, CDR2 SVGAGI. The CDR3 is 12 amino acids. The CDR3 region is CASSPYTGELFF. CDR3 DNA: TGTGCCAGCAGCCCTTATACCGGGGAGCTGTTTTTT.

This clone occurred a few times. The CDR3 sequence is CASSYSSGQDYGYTF. The CDR3 region has the DNA TGTGCCAGCAGTTACTCATCGGGACAGGACTATGGCTACACCTTC. The chain uses TRBV6-5 and TRBJ1-2; the match to TRBD1 covers 8 bases. Per germline, CDR1 MNHEY and CDR2 SVGAGI. J was trimmed by 3 bases and V by 0 bases; bases with no gene match: 3. The CDR3 covers 15 residues.

The V call is TRBV15, the J call TRBJ2-2, with D possibly being TRBD1 or TRBD2 (5 bases each). Germline assignment: CDR1 LNHNV and CDR2 YYDKDF (reference sequence). Trimming pared 0 bases from V and 8 bases from J, leaving 13 bases between. The CDR3 contains 15 residues. The chain's CDR3 is CATSRDRGAAGELFF. The CDR3 coding sequence is TGTGCCACCAGCAGAGATCGAGGGGCCGCGGGGGAGCTGTTTTTT. Full variable domain (rest looked up from reference TRBV15 and TRBJ2-2): DAMVIQNPRYQVTQFGKPVTLSCSQTLNHNVMYWYQQKSSQAPKLLFHYYDKDFNNEADTPDNFQSRRPNTSFCFLDIRSPGLGDTAMYLCATSRDRGAAGELFFGEGSRLTVL.

The chain employs TRBV27 and TRBJ1-2; D might be TRBD1 (6 bases). Germline V lookup: CDR1 MNHEY, CDR2 SMNVEV (reference sequence). Trimming removed 6 bases at V and 3 bases at J, with 11 bases between. The CDR3 length is 13 residues. The CDR3 reads CASRTGLYYGYTF. The CDR3 DNA reads as TGTGCCAGCAGAACAGGGCTATACTATGGCTACACCTTC.

This clone was recorded once. The chain combines TRBV11-2 with TRBJ1-1; D unresolved. V lost 3 bases to trimming and J lost 6 bases, with 5 bases between them. This CDR3 region has 11 residues. Germline loops: CDR1 SGHAT, CDR2 FQNNGV. The CDR3 DNA reads TGTGCCAGCAGCTTTGCTTCTGAAGCTTTCTTT. This gives the protein CASSFASEAFF.

The V call is TRBV18, the J call TRBJ2-5; D is unclear. The CDR3 covers 13 residues. CDR1 KGHSH and CDR2 LQKENI come from the germline V gene. The V and J ends lost 3 bases and 2 bases respectively, with 7 bases between them. CDR3 bases: TGTGCCAGCTCACCCTATTTGCAAGAGACCCAGTACTTC. Translating gives CASSPYLQETQYF. Variable domain in full (rest from reference TRBV18 and TRBJ2-5): NAGVMQNPRHLVRRRGQEARLRCSPMKGHSHVYWYRQLPEEGLKFMVYLQKENIIDESGMPKERFSAEFPKEGPSILRIQQVVRGDSAAYFCASSPYLQETQYFGPGTRLLVL.

This clone appeared a few times. The V call is TRBV4-2, the J call TRBJ1-5; D might be TRBD1 (5 bases). The V end lost 4 bases, the J end lost 0 bases, and 10 bases lay between the germline ends. This CDR3 region has 15 residues. Germline loops: CDR1 LGHNA, CDR2 YNFKEQ. The CDR3 loop reads CASSPGGDSNQPQHF. CDR3 sequence (DNA): TGTGCCAGCAGCCCAGGAGGGGATAGCAATCAGCCCCAGCATTTT.

CDR3 nucleotides: TGTGCCACCTCCGGTAACTATGGCTACACCTTC. Amino acids: CATSGNYGYTF. The chain uses TRBV28 and TRBJ1-2, with unresolved D. V lost 10 bases and J lost 1, with 7 bases in between. The CDR3 is made up of 11 amino acids. Germline loops: CDR1 MDHEN, CDR2 SYDVKM.

J is TRBJ1-2 and V is TRBV7-2; TRBD1 aligns across 8 bases. CDR1 is SGHTA, CDR2 FQGNSA, per germline. The CDR3 is 14 amino acids. The ends lost 5 bases at V and 7 bases at J; junction bases unmatched: 9. The CDR3 DNA follows: TGTGCCAGCAGCGAGGGACAGGCCTGGAGTGGCTACACCTTC. Its protein is CASSEGQAWSGYTF.

This chain links TRBV6-4 with TRBJ2-1; either TRBD1 or TRBD2 may supply D (5 bases each). Trimming took off 6 bases at V and 5 bases at J, with 11 bases between the two ends. Germline V CDR1 and CDR2: MRHNA, SNTAGT. The CDR3 runs 13 residues. The CDR3 spells CASSRDGHNEQFF. CDR3 in DNA: TGTGCCAGCAGCCGGGACGGACACAATGAGCAGTTCTTC.

This chain connects TRBV7-9 to TRBJ1-3; D may be TRBD1 (6 bases). Deletions cut 11 bases from V and 0 bases from J, with 11 bases between. The CDR3 covers 13 residues. Germline V gene lookup returns CDR1 SEHNR and CDR2 FQNEAQ (reference sequence). The CDR3 sequence is CAGQISSGNTIYF. The DNA of the CDR3 is TGTGCCGGACAGATATCCTCTGGAAACACCATATATTTT.

The gene calls are TRBV9 and TRBJ1-6; 9 nucleotides align to TRBD1. V was clipped by 4 bases and J by 6 bases; unmatched bases: 11. The CDR3 consists of 17 residues. Germline loops: CDR1 SGDLS, CDR2 YYNGEE. The DNA for the CDR3 is TGTGCCAGCAGCCTCCGGGACAGGGCTAACCTTAATTCACCCCTCCACTTT. Protein: CASSLRDRANLNSPLHF. Complete variable domain (other parts from reference TRBV9 and TRBJ1-6): DSGVTQTPKHLITATGQRVTLRCSPRSGDLSVYWYQQSLDQGLQFLIQYYNGEERAKGNILERFSAQQFPDLHSELNLSSLELGDSALYFCASSLRDRANLNSPLHFGNGTRLTVT.

The V and J genes are TRBV5-1 and TRBJ2-3, with 12 bases matching TRBD1. Germline CDR1 and CDR2: SGHRS and YFSETQ. The CDR3 spans 16 residues. V lost 4 bases, J lost 8 bases, and 11 bases stayed unmatched. In nucleotides, the CDR3 is TGCGCCAGCAGCGTCCCTGGGACAGGGGGCTTGGGTACGCAGTATTTT. Its protein product is CASSVPGTGGLGTQYF.

The gene calls are TRBV28 and TRBJ2-3; 8 bases map to TRBD2. The CDR3 is 16 residues long. Per germline, CDR1 MDHEN and CDR2 SYDVKM. Germline trimming cut 5 bases from V and 1 base from J; bases unmatched to any gene: 8. CDR3 protein: CASSTLSRGGTDTQYF. CDR3 nucleotides: TGTGCCAGCAGTACCCTCTCGCGGGGGGGCACAGATACGCAGTATTTT.

The chain uses TRBV18 and TRBJ2-7, with 8 bases matching TRBD1. V shed 3 bases and J 4 bases; nucleotides not matched to a gene: 5. Looked up from germline, CDR1 is KGHSH and CDR2 is LQKENI. The CDR3 covers 14 residues. The CDR3 is CASSPSGTGYEQYF. The CDR3 DNA sequence: TGTGCCAGCTCACCTTCCGGGACAGGTTACGAGCAGTACTTC.

This clone was counted only a few times. The rearrangement uses TRBV20-1 and TRBJ1-1, with 7 bases aligning to TRBD1. The ends lost 8 bases at V and 6 bases at J; junction bases unmatched: 3. Per germline, CDR1 DFQATT and CDR2 SNEGSKA (reference sequence). The CDR3 has 10 amino acids. The CDR3 DNA follows: TGCAGTCCACAGGGGTCTGAAGCTTTCTTT. Amino acid sequence: CSPQGSEAFF.

The chain joins TRBV6-4 to TRBJ2-7; tentatively, D is TRBD1 (6 bases). The germline CDR1 and CDR2 sequences are MRHNA and SNTAGT. The ends were cut back, 4 bases at V and 0 bases at J, with 22 bases in the middle. The CDR3 covers 18 residues. As DNA, the CDR3 is TGTGCCAGCAGTGCGGTCACCCAGGGGCCCTATTCCTCCTACGAGCAGTACTTC. It encodes CASSAVTQGPYSSYEQYF.

The chain joins TRBV7-2 to TRBJ2-5; D assignment may be TRBD1 or TRBD2 (5 bases each). Germline V gene sequence: CDR1 SGHTA, CDR2 FQGNSA. CDR3 length equals 15 residues. The ends were cut back, 3 bases at V and 5 bases at J, with 16 bases in the middle. The CDR3 DNA sequence: TGTGCCAGCAGCTTGGGCTGGGGGTTTTCCGAGACCCAGTACTTC. Translated: CASSLGWGFSETQYF.

The chain couples TRBV19 to TRBJ1-5, with D hard to call. CDR3 length: 15 residues. CDR1 LNHDA and CDR2 SQIVND come from the germline V gene (reference sequence). Trimming removed 7 bases from V and 3 bases from J, with 16 bases in between. This CDR3 reads CASTMLMGNNQPQHF. The CDR3 DNA reads TGTGCCAGTACGATGTTAATGGGAAACAATCAGCCCCAGCATTTT.

In DNA form, the CDR3 reads TGTGCCATCAGGGAGGGACAGGTGGACTCTGGAAACACCATATATTTT. It translates to CAIREGQVDSGNTIYF. The chain combines TRBV10-3 with TRBJ1-3, with 8 bases that match TRBD1. The germline V gene encodes CDR1 ENHRY and CDR2 SYGVKD. This CDR3 is built from 16 residues. V was pared by 6 bases and J by 0 bases, with 7 bases of the junction left unmatched.